Sequencing of this TCR beta chain was carried out in a study of T-cell memory formation after mild COVID-19. The overall study: Clusters of TCRs were largely donor specific. Study results and limitations: CM and EM subsets held most contracting CD4+ clones; EMRA held CD8+ ones. Pre-infection memory already had some responding clones, implying cross-reactive memory joined.

The CDR3 is made up of 14 amino acids. V gave up 0 bases and J gave up 2 bases, with 7 bases separating them. CDR1 and CDR2 (germline): SGHAT, FQNNGV. There are a few counts of this clonotype. Its antigen is as yet unknown. The 5'RACE method, run with constant-segment primers, produced TCR alpha and TCR beta cDNA libraries (carrying sample barcodes and UMIs). MiXCR, applied by TCRdb to the 5' RACE reads, yields one record per CDR3 protein. The sample contains about 290,000 distinct CDR3 sequences, roughly 17% of which appear only once. The clonotype was recovered from a man younger than 30 who had mild COVID-19 (a few samples of this study predate the infection). Cell type and time point are not known. This rearrangement joins TRBV11-2 to TRBJ1-1; D remains ambiguous. Sequencing was carried out using PBMCs or a T cell subset sorted from them (not recorded which). As DNA, the CDR3 is TGTGCCAGCAGCTTAGACCTATTAAACACTGAAGCTTTCTTT. Residues: CASSLDLLNTEAFF.